This T cell receptor (beta chain) was recorded in a study of tumor and adjacent non-tumor tissue in lung cancer. In the case of this clonotype: Its specificity is unknown. At one boundary the junction diverges from the germline segment, which might be a read error.

The CDR3 spans 15 residues. CDR1 and CDR2 (germline): MNHEY, SVGEGT. No cell sorting was done before RNA was extracted from the tissue. Distant lung tissue was collected more than 3 cm away from the tumor edge. Chemotherapy-naive patients with new lung cancer underwent thoracic surgery in China, August–November 2014. TCRbeta libraries were built with three rounds of nested PCR, modified from ARM-PCR. Via MiXCR, TCRdb re-called the multiplex PCR reads, giving one row per CDR3 protein. The repertoire includes about 100,000 distinct CDR3 sequences, about 62% of them detected once, and approximately 18% sits in the top ten. Study-level findings and limits: Normal lung showed higher cumulative top 100 clone frequency than tumor.

Material: distant non-tumor lung tissue. This chain uses TRBV6-2 or TRBV6-3 with TRBJ2-7; TRBD2 is a possible D gene (5 bases). This receptor was taken from a man between 25 and 39 years old with non-small cell lung cancer. DNA for the CDR3: TGTGCCTGCAGTGACTACTCGGCTGAGAACTACGAGCAGTACTTC. It specifies CACSDYSAENYEQYF.